This T cell receptor (beta chain) was found in a study of shared clonotypes between healthy human individuals. CD45RO-negative, CCR7-positively selected cells formed the naive CD8 fraction, excluding terminally differentiated effector memory CD45RA+ cells. Adult Caucasians living in Nashville, Tennessee made up all of the donors. The CDR3 contains 13 residues. Germline V gives CDR1 SNHLY, CDR2 FYNNEI. V was shortened by 4 bases and J by 4 bases, with 10 bases between the two germline ends. Assay: immunoSEQ multiplex PCR; the TCRdb copy retains only in-frame clones and omits some. Of about 1,800,000 clones in the sample, about 95% are singletons; the top ten hold around 1.2%. In this sample, this clone turned up a few times.

The sequence was obtained from a man between 18 and 35 years old in good health. The sample consisted of naive CD8+ T cells sorted from blood. The chain has TRBV2 and TRBJ1-2; D gene unclear. DNA for the CDR3: TGTGCCAGCAGTGGCATTGGTGGCTATGGCTACACCTTC. Translated: CASSGIGGYGYTF.